This T cell receptor beta chain was captured by sequencing in a study of glioma-infiltrating T cells. Study-level results: Tissue-blood divergence was below expectation in non-neoplastic patients, above in gliomas. Only very few CDR3 sequences appeared in both tissue and blood.

Worth noting for this clonotype: Its specificity is unknown.

TCR alpha and beta CDR3 regions were amplified from RNA using iRepertoire nested multiplex PCR. Input was roughly 100-450 ng of tissue mRNA or PBMC total RNA. TCRdb itself ran the multiplex PCR reads through MiXCR, one entry per CDR3 protein. The profile shows approximately 190,000 distinct CDR3 sequences, over 25% of them singletons. This TCR was recovered from a human donor with low-grade glioma or glioblastoma, undergoing nonglioma brain surgery, or in good health (not recorded which). Material: glioma tissue, nonneoplastic brain tissue, or PBMCs (not recorded which).

The CDR3 reads CAWSRDRAGNTIYF. The CDR3 coding sequence is TGTGCCTGGAGTCGAGACAGGGCTGGAAACACCATATATTTT. J is TRBJ1-3 and V is TRBV30; 7 bases are shared with TRBD1. After removal of 2 bases from V and 2 bases from J, the junction contained 3 bases not matched to a gene. Germline CDR1 and CDR2: GTSNPN and SVGIG (reference sequence). The CDR3 loop spans 14 amino acids.